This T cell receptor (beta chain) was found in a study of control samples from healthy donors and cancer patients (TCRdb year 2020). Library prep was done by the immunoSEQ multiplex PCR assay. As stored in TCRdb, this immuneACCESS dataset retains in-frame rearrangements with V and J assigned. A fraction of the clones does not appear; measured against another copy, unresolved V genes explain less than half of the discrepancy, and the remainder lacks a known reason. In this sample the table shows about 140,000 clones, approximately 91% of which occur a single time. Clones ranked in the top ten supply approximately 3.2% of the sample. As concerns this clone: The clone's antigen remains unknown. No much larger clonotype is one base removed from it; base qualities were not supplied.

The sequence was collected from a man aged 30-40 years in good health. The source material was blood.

CDR3 loop: CASGEGSREQYF. The DNA is as follows: TGTGCCAGCGGGGAAGGGTCGAGGGAGCAGTACTTC. The chain links TRBV28 with TRBJ2-7, with the D segment identity uncertain. The CDR3 runs 12 amino acids, cysteine and phenylalanine included. The CDR3 DNA has 36 bases and is translated from base 1. At the junction V is shortened by 8 bases and J by 7 bases, with 15 bases in between. From a lookup of the germline V gene, CDR1 and CDR2 are MDHEN and SYDVKM.